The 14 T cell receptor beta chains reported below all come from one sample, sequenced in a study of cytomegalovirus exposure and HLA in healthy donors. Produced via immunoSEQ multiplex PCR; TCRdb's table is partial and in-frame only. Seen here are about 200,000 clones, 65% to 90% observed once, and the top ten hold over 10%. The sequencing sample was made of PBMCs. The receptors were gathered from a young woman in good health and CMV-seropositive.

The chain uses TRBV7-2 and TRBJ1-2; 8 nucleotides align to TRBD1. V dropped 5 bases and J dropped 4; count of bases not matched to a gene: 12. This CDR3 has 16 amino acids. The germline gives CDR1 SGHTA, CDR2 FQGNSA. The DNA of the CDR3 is TGTGCCAGCAGCCCACCGACAGGGGTTTTAGGCTATGGCTACACCTTC. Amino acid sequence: CASSPPTGVLGYGYTF.

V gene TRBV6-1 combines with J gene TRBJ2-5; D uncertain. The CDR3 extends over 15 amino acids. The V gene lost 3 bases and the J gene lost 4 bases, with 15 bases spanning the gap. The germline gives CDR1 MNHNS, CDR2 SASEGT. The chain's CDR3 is CASSDYSRGVETQYF. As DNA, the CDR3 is TGTGCCAGCAGTGACTATAGCCGAGGTGTAGAGACCCAGTACTTC.

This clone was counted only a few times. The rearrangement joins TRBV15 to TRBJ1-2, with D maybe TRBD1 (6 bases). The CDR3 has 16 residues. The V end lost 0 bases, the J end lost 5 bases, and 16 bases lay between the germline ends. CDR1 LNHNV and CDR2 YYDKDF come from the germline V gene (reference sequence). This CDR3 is CATSRDSVGTSYGYTF. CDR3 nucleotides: TGTGCCACCAGCAGAGATAGTGTCGGGACAAGTTATGGCTACACCTTC.

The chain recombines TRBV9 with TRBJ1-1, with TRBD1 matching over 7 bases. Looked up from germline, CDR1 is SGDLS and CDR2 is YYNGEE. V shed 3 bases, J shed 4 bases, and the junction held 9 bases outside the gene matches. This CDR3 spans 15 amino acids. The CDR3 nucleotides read TGTGCCAGCAGCGCTTCAGGGGGATCTGGCACTGAAGCTTTCTTT. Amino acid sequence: CASSASGGSGTEAFF.

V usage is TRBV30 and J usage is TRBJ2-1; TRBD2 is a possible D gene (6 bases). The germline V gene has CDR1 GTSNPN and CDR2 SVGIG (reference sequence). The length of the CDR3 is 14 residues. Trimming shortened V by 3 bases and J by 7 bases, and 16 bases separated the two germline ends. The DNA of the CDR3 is TGTGCCTGGAGCCGTTACTTTGGAGGGAATGAGCAGTTCTTC. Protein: CAWSRYFGGNEQFF.

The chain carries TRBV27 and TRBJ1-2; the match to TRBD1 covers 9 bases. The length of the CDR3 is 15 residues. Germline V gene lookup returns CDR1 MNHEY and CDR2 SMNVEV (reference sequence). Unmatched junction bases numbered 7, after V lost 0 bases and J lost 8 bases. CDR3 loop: CASSLSAGTGLGYTF. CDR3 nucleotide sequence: TGTGCCAGCAGTTTATCGGCCGGGACAGGGTTAGGCTACACCTTC.

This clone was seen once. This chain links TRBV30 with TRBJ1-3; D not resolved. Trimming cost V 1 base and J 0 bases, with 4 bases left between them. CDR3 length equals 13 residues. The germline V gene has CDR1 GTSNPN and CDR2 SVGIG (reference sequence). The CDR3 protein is CAWSGSSGNTIYF. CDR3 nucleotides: TGTGCCTGGAGTGGCAGCTCTGGAAACACCATATATTTT.

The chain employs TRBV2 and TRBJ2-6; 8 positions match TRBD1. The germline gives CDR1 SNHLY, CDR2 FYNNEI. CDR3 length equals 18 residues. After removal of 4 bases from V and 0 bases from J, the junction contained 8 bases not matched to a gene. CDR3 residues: CASSVRGQGSSGANVLTF. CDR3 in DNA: TGTGCCAGCAGTGTCCGTGGACAGGGTAGCTCTGGGGCCAACGTCCTGACTTTC. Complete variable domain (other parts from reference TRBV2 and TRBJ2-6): EPEVTQTPSHQVTQMGQEVILRCVPISNHLYFYWYRQILGQKVEFLVSFYNNEISEKSEIFDDQFSVERPDGSNFTLKIRSTKLEDSAMYFCASSVRGQGSSGANVLTFGAGSRLTVL.

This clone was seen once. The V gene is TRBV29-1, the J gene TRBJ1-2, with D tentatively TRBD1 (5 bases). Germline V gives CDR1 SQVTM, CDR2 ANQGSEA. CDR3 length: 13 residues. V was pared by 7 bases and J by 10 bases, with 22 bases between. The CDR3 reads CSAGEGYTGPYTF. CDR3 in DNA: TGCAGCGCGGGGGAGGGTTATACGGGCCCCTACACCTTC.

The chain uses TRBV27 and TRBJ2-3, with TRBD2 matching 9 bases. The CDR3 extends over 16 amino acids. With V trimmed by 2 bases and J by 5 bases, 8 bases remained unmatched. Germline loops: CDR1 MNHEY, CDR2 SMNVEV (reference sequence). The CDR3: CASSLKAGGRGDTQYF. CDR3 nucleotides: TGTGCCAGCAGTTTAAAGGCGGGAGGGCGGGGAGATACGCAGTATTTT.

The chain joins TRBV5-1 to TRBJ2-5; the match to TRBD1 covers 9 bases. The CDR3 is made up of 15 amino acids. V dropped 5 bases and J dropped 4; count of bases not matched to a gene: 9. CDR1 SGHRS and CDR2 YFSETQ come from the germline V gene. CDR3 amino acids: CASRQGQGTGETQYF. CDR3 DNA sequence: TGCGCCAGCAGACAAGGACAGGGGACCGGAGAGACCCAGTACTTC.

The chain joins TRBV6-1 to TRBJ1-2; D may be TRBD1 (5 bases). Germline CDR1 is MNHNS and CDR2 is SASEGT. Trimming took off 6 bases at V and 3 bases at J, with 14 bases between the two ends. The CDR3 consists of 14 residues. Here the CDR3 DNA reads TGTGCCAGCAGGGAAAGGGGTCAGGACTATGGCTACACCTTC. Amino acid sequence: CASRERGQDYGYTF.

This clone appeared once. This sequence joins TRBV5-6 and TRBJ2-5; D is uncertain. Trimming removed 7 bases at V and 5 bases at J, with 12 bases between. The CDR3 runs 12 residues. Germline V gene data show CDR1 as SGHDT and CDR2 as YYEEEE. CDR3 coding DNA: TGTGCCAGCGTTAGTATCGGGGAGACCCAGTACTTC. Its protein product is CASVSIGETQYF.

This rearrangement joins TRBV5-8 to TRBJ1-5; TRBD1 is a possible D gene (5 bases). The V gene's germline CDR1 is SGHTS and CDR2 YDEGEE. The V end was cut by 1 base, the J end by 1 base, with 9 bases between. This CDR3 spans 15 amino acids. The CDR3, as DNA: TGTGCCAGCAGCTTGCGAAGACAGAGCAATCAGCCCCAGCATTTT. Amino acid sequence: CASSLRRQSNQPQHF.